A selection of T cell receptor beta chains follows, all from one sample in a study of technical replicates of blood from several donors. The protocol was immunoSEQ multiplex PCR, while the TCRdb copy is restricted to in-frame clones and leaves out a portion. The sample consists of around 80,000 clones, 95% to 98% of them appearing once. The material sequenced was T cells isolated from PBMCs. All receptors derive from a human donor in good health. The CDR3 runs from the conserved cysteine through the conserved F or W. A D gene is named only where the DNA matches it firmly. Clone size appears in some rows only: once, few, many, or a class for an expanded clone.

D gene	J gene	V gene	clone size	CDR3 DNA	CDR3 protein
.	TRBJ2-1	TRBV5-1	.	TGCGCCAGCAGCTTGCAGGGATCCCCCTACAATGAGCAGTTCTTC	CASSLQGSPYNEQFF
TRBD1	TRBJ2-4	TRBV28	.	TGTGCCAGCAGTCCACCCCGGACAGGGACGATAGCCAAAAACATTCAGTACTTC	CASSPPRTGTIAKNIQYF
TRBD1	TRBJ2-7	TRBV12-5	.	TGTGCTAGTGGTTTGGTACTCAGGGGGATCGGGGAGCAGTACTTC	CASGLVLRGIGEQYF
TRBD1	TRBJ1-5	TRBV4-1	.	TGCGCCAGCAGCCCCCGGGACAGTAGCAATCAGCCCCAGCATTTT	CASSPRDSSNQPQHF
.	TRBJ2-5	TRBV1	.	TGCACCAGCAGCCAAGTGAAGCCTAGCGGCAGAGGGACCCAGTACTTC	CTSSQVKPSGRGTQYF
.	TRBJ2-1	TRBV18	.	TGTGCCAGCTCACCAGGGGGCCAAGACAATGAGCAGTTCTTC	CASSPGGQDNEQFF
.	TRBJ2-1	TRBV7-9	few	TGTGCCAGCAGCTCCCTGGGCAGAGTGGATGAGCAGTTCTTC	CASSSLGRVDEQFF
.	TRBJ1-2	TRBV19	.	TGTGCCAGTAGTATAGATAACGGTGGCTACACCTTC	CASSIDNGGYTF
.	TRBJ1-2	TRBV19	.	TGTGCCAGTAGCCTCGGGTATTTGAACTATGGCTACACCTTC	CASSLGYLNYGYTF
TRBD1	TRBJ1-1	TRBV29-1	.	TGCAGCGTCACAGGGGGTGCTGAAGCTTTCTTT	CSVTGGAEAFF
TRBD2	TRBJ2-7	TRBV7-8	.	TGTGCCAGCAGCTCTTTGGGACTAGCAACTAACGAGCAGTACTTC	CASSSLGLATNEQYF
.	TRBJ2-7	TRBV7-3	.	TGTGCCAGCAGCTTAAAACCGGGACACCCTAAGCAGTACTTC	CASSLKPGHPKQYF
.	TRBJ1-3	TRBV11-3	.	TGTGCCAGCAGCTCGAACCGAGGCTCTGGAAACACCATATATTTT	CASSSNRGSGNTIYF
.	TRBJ2-3	TRBV6-5	.	TGTGCCAGCAGTTACGTCCACTCGCAAGATACGCAGTATTTT	CASSYVHSQDTQYF
.	TRBJ2-2	TRBV4-1	.	TGCGCCAGCAGCCAAGCTCAGGGGAGCGGGGAGCTGTTTTTT	CASSQAQGSGELFF
.	TRBJ1-4	TRBV28	.	TGTGCCAGCAGTTTTCGGAGGGAAAAACTGTTTTTT	CASSFRREKLFF
TRBD1	TRBJ1-5	TRBV19	.	TGTGCCAGTAGTCCGGGACAGGGGGATTATCAGCCCCAGCATTTT	CASSPGQGDYQPQHF
TRBD1	TRBJ1-3	TRBV2	.	TGTGCCAGCAGTGACTGGACAGGGGGTAACACCATATATTTT	CASSDWTGGNTIYF
TRBD2	TRBJ2-1	TRBV14	once	TGTGCCAGCAGCCAGGATCGGGCTAGCGGGAGTAGCTTTTACAATGAGCAGTTCTTC	CASSQDRASGSSFYNEQFF
.	TRBJ2-3	TRBV28	.	TGTGCCAGCTCCTCGTATGGGAGGATCACAGATACGCAGTATTTT	CASSSYGRITDTQYF
.	TRBJ1-2	TRBV2	.	TGTGCCAACCAAGTAGTGAGTGGCTACACCTTC	CANQVVSGYTF
.	TRBJ2-6	TRBV7-3	.	TGTGCCGGGGGGTCAGGGCCCGGTGGGGGGGCCAACGTCCTGACTTTC	CAGGSGPGGGANVLTF
TRBD2	TRBJ2-1	TRBV9	.	TGTGCCAGCAGCGTGGGGGCTAGCGGGAGGGATGAGCAGTTCTTC	CASSVGASGRDEQFF
.	TRBJ2-7	TRBV10-3	.	TGTGCCATCAGCCAGTCCTACGAGCAGTACTTC	CAISQSYEQYF
TRBD1	TRBJ1-1	TRBV5-3	.	TGTGCCAGAAGCCGCTCCCGGGACAGGGGAGCTGAAGCTTTCTTT	CARSRSRDRGAEAFF
TRBD1	TRBJ2-4	TRBV28	.	TGTGCCAGCAGTCACTATGACAGGGGGCTTTGGAAAAACATTCAGTACTTC	CASSHYDRGLWKNIQYF
.	TRBJ2-7	TRBV19	.	TGTGCCAGTAGTATAGTGGGCGTGTACTACGAGCAGTACTTC	CASSIVGVYYEQYF
.	TRBJ2-2	TRBV19	.	TGTGCCAGTAGTATCGACTTCAACACCGGGGAGCTGTTTTTT	CASSIDFNTGELFF
.	TRBJ1-1	TRBV4-3	.	TGCGCCAGCAGCCGGCGAAAGGACCGGGATTCTCTTGAAGCTTTCTTT	CASSRRKDRDSLEAFF
TRBD2	TRBJ2-5	TRBV28	.	TGTGCCAGCACATTAGCGGGCCCCCAAGAGACCCAGTACTTC	CASTLAGPQETQYF
.	TRBJ2-7	TRBV28	.	TGTGCCAGCGGTCTTCGGCAGGGTAGCTACGAGCAGTACTTC	CASGLRQGSYEQYF
.	TRBJ1-1	TRBV29-1	.	TGCAGCGTTGAAGTACGGAGGGGAGCTTTCTTT	CSVEVRRGAFF
.	TRBJ1-1	TRBV4-1	once	TGCGCCAGCAGCCGGGGGCAGACACTTAACACTGAAGCTTTCTTT	CASSRGQTLNTEAFF
TRBD1	TRBJ1-1	TRBV14	.	TGTGCCAGCAGCCAAAGGGGACAGGGTGGGAAGACTGAAGCTTTCTTT	CASSQRGQGGKTEAFF
TRBD1	TRBJ1-5	TRBV6-6	.	TGTGCCAGCACCGACAGGGCTGCCGATCAGCCCCAGCATTTT	CASTDRAADQPQHF
.	TRBJ1-2	TRBV25-1	.	TGTGCCAGCAGTGAACCCTACGCTAACTATGGCTACACCTTC	CASSEPYANYGYTF
TRBD1	TRBJ2-7	TRBV28	.	TGTGCCAGCAGTTTTTACGGGACAGGGACCTACGAGCAGTACTTC	CASSFYGTGTYEQYF
.	TRBJ2-7	TRBV4-3	.	TGCGCCAGCAGCCAAGATTTAGGGCGGGCCGGCTCCTACGAGCAGTACTTC	CASSQDLGRAGSYEQYF
.	TRBJ1-3	TRBV6-1	.	TGTGCCTCCACACTTGAGGAGTCTGGAAACACCATATATTTT	CASTLEESGNTIYF
TRBD1	TRBJ2-7	TRBV13	once	TGTGCCAGCAGCTCCCTCCGGGACAGTACCTACGAGCAGTACTTC	CASSSLRDSTYEQYF
.	TRBJ2-2	TRBV2	.	TGTGCCAGCAGAGAGACAGGATTCGGGGAGCTGTTTTTT	CASRETGFGELFF
.	TRBJ2-3	TRBV5-4	.	TGTGCCAGCAGCTTGGAAAATAAGCGGGATACGCAGTATTTT	CASSLENKRDTQYF
TRBD2	TRBJ2-7	TRBV9	.	TGTGCCAGCAGCGTAGTTCCTAGCGGGATCCACGAGCAGTACTTC	CASSVVPSGIHEQYF
TRBD1	TRBJ2-5	TRBV27	once	TGTGCCAGCAGTCCTCTCCGGGACAGTTGGCAAGAGACCCAGTACTTC	CASSPLRDSWQETQYF
TRBD2	TRBJ2-1	TRBV5-4	.	TGTGCCAGCAGCCCCCCCGGACTAGCGGGAGGAAGGTCCTACAATGAGCAGTTCTTC	CASSPPGLAGGRSYNEQFF
.	TRBJ2-1	TRBV7-9	.	TGTGCCAGCAGCTTGCGGAGGGAAGGAGCCAATGAGCAGTTCTTC	CASSLRREGANEQFF
TRBD1	TRBJ1-4	TRBV19	.	TGTGCCAGTACTAAAAGGACAGGCCTCACAACTAATGAAAAACTGTTTTTT	CASTKRTGLTTNEKLFF
.	TRBJ2-1	TRBV11-2	.	TGTGCCAGCAGCTTAGACAGGGCCAATGAGCAGTTCTTC	CASSLDRANEQFF
TRBD2	TRBJ2-1	TRBV6-4	.	TGTGCCAGCATGCTCCGACTAGCGGACTTCTACAATGAGCAGTTCTTC	CASMLRLADFYNEQFF
.	TRBJ2-3	TRBV7-7	.	TGTGCTAGCAGCCTCGAAGCCGGGTCAGATACGCAGTATTTT	CASSLEAGSDTQYF
.	TRBJ1-2	TRBV5-1	once	TGCGCCAGCAGCTCCGGGACTCGTTATGGCTACACCTTC	CASSSGTRYGYTF
TRBD2	TRBJ2-2	TRBV28	.	TGTGCCAGCCGAAGGGCGGGAGAGACCGGGGAGCTGTTTTTT	CASRRAGETGELFF
.	TRBJ2-7	TRBV6-5	.	TGTGCCAGCAGTTACCCGGGACAAAACGAGCAGTACTTC	CASSYPGQNEQYF
.	TRBJ1-1	TRBV6-5	.	TGTGCCAGCAGTTTCTCCACTAACACGAACACTGAAGCTTTCTTT	CASSFSTNTNTEAFF
TRBD1	TRBJ1-2	TRBV9	.	TGTGCCAGCAGCACCCGGACAGGGTATGGCTACACCTTC	CASSTRTGYGYTF
TRBD1	TRBJ1-2	TRBV9	.	TGTGCCAGCAGCGTAGCGACAGGGGGCTCAGGCTACACCTTC	CASSVATGGSGYTF
TRBD2	TRBJ2-1	TRBV5-4	.	TGTGCCAGCAGCTTGCTAGCGGTTAACAATGAGCAGTTCTTC	CASSLLAVNNEQFF
.	TRBJ1-4	TRBV27	.	TGTGCCAGCAGTCCCCCAGAGGGCACTAATGAAAAACTGTTTTTT	CASSPPEGTNEKLFF
.	TRBJ1-3	TRBV7-6	.	TGTGCCAGCAGCTTCTACGGGGAGGGGACTGATGGAAACACCATATATTTT	CASSFYGEGTDGNTIYF